The 27 T cell receptor beta chains below were found in one sample sequenced in a study of CD8 T cells in ankylosing spondylitis. Study results and caveats: The study identified a TCR beta motif of under 10 highly homologous variants that appeared characteristic of ankylosing spondylitis blood.

No antigens are known for them. TCRdb fed the 5' RACE reads into MiXCR, producing one record per CDR3 protein. Of about 700,000 distinct CDR3 sequences in the sample, 19% were seen once. The sequencing input was blood, either unsorted or a sorted T cell fraction (not recorded which). These receptors were collected from a male donor with ankylosing spondylitis.

This chain links TRBV5-1 with TRBJ2-3; perhaps TRBD2 as D (6 bases). V lost 3 bases to trimming and J lost 4 bases, with 12 bases between them. CDR3 length equals 14 residues. From germline, CDR1 is SGHRS and CDR2 YFSETQ. CDR3 loop: CASSYSGRSDTQYF. In nucleotides, the CDR3 is TGCGCCAGCAGCTATAGCGGTCGATCAGATACGCAGTATTTT.

This clonotype was detected only a few times. The CDR3 is CASSLRVANTEAFF. The CDR3 DNA sequence: TGTGCCAGCAGCTTAAGGGTAGCGAACACTGAAGCTTTCTTT. This chain joins TRBV11-2 and TRBJ1-1; no reliable D call. Looked up from germline, CDR1 is SGHAT and CDR2 is FQNNGV. The CDR3 has 14 residues. V was trimmed by 2 bases and J by 1 base, leaving 8 bases between them.

Only a few counts were recorded for this clonotype. The chain links TRBV9 to TRBJ2-3; D perhaps matches TRBD2 (5 bases). V was shortened by 0 bases and J by 2 bases, with 13 bases between the two germline ends. Germline V gene sequence: CDR1 SGDLS, CDR2 YYNGEE. This CDR3 has 16 amino acids. CDR3 protein: CASSVGTSITTDTQYF. Here the CDR3 DNA reads TGTGCCAGCAGCGTAGGGACTTCCATTACCACAGATACGCAGTATTTT.

This chain joins TRBV3-1 and TRBJ1-4; 9 bases match TRBD1. V trimming: 5 bases; J trimming: 8 bases; junction bases outside the gene matches: 9. The CDR3 totals 15 residues. Germline V gives CDR1 LGHDT, CDR2 YNNKEL (reference sequence). CDR3 loop: CASSGYGTGSEKLFF. In DNA form, the CDR3 reads TGTGCCAGCAGCGGATACGGGACAGGGAGCGAAAAACTGTTTTTT.

The chain links TRBV27 to TRBJ2-1; D remains unclear. V gave up 6 bases and J gave up 6 bases, with 9 bases separating them. Germline values: CDR1 MNHEY, CDR2 SMNVEV (reference sequence). This CDR3 has 12 residues. CDR3 coding DNA: TGTGCCAGCAGGAGTAGGACCAATGAGCAGTTCTTC. Protein product: CASRSRTNEQFF.

The J gene is TRBJ2-1, the V gene TRBV9; 8 nucleotides align to TRBD2. In germline, CDR1 is SGDLS, CDR2 YYNGEE. This CDR3 spans 15 amino acids. The V segment lost 4 bases and the J segment 6 bases; nucleotides outside the gene matches: 9. CDR3 in DNA: TGTGCCAGCAGCCCCCGTTCCAGCGGGAGCAATGAGCAGTTCTTC. Its translation is CASSPRSSGSNEQFF. The complete variable domain, with remaining parts taken from reference TRBV9 and TRBJ2-1, reads DSGVTQTPKHLITATGQRVTLRCSPRSGDLSVYWYQQSLDQGLQFLIQYYNGEERAKGNILERFSAQQFPDLHSELNLSSLELGDSALYFCASSPRSSGSNEQFFGPGTRLTVL.

This sequence joins TRBV3-1 and TRBJ2-1; maybe TRBD2 (6 bases). CDR3 length equals 15 residues. CDR1 and CDR2 (germline): LGHDT, YNNKEL (reference sequence). V lost 4 bases to trimming and J lost 5 bases, with 15 bases between them. DNA for the CDR3: TGTGCCAGCAGCCCTCGGGACTCCCTTAACAATGAGCAGTTCTTC. It codes for CASSPRDSLNNEQFF.

This clonotype was observed a handful of times. The chain uses TRBV6-1 and TRBJ2-1; 10 positions match TRBD2. There are 15 residues in the CDR3. After removal of 8 bases from V and 3 bases from J, the junction contained 7 bases not matched to a gene. In germline, CDR1 is MNHNS, CDR2 SASEGT. Written as DNA, the CDR3 is TGTGCCAGCCGAAAAGCGGGAGGGCTCTACAATGAGCAGTTCTTC. This gives the protein CASRKAGGLYNEQFF.

This clonotype was recorded a few times. The chain carries TRBV20-1 and TRBJ2-7, with D unclear. The CDR3 has 14 amino acids. Germline CDR1 DFQATT, CDR2 SNEGSKA (reference sequence). Trimming left V 3 bases short and J 0 bases short, with 12 bases between. CDR3 coding DNA: TGCAGTGCTAGTTCCTCGGGCGTCTCCTACGAGCAGTACTTC. It encodes CSASSSGVSYEQYF.

The V and J genes are TRBV28 and TRBJ2-1; 11 bases fit TRBD1. The CDR3 loop spans 17 amino acids. V shed 3 bases, J shed 0 bases, and the junction held 4 bases outside the gene matches. The germline CDR1 and CDR2 sequences are MDHEN and SYDVKM. DNA for the CDR3: TGTGCCAGCAGTTTGGACAGGGGGCCGGGCTCCTACAATGAGCAGTTCTTC. Translated: CASSLDRGPGSYNEQFF.

This clonotype has a handful of counts. The CDR3 bases are TGCGCCAGCTCCGGGACTAGCGGGGGAGATACGCAGTATTTT. It encodes CASSGTSGGDTQYF. The genes are TRBV5-1 and TRBJ2-3, with 14 bases aligning to TRBD2. The trim removed 7 bases at V and 5 bases at J, leaving 3 bases unmatched. Germline V gene sequence: CDR1 SGHRS, CDR2 YFSETQ. The CDR3 consists of 14 residues.

The chain recombines TRBV11-2 with TRBJ1-4; D remains unclear. V shed 2 bases and J shed 5 bases, with 21 bases lying between them. Germline V gene sequence: CDR1 SGHAT, CDR2 FQNNGV. The CDR3 covers 18 residues. In DNA form, the CDR3 reads TGTGCCAGCAGCTTACTACGCCCATCAGAATATTCGAATGAAAAACTGTTTTTT. Its protein is CASSLLRPSEYSNEKLFF.

This clonotype was counted ten times or more. This chain links TRBV5-1 with TRBJ1-4, with unresolved D. V lost 0 bases to trimming and J lost 5 bases, with 11 bases between them. Germline V lookup: CDR1 SGHRS, CDR2 YFSETQ. The CDR3 is 15 amino acids. The CDR3 loop is CASSLALAGNEKLFF. The CDR3 DNA is TGCGCCAGCAGCTTGGCCCTCGCAGGAAATGAAAAACTGTTTTTT. The whole variable domain, remainder taken from reference TRBV5-1 and TRBJ1-4, is KAGVTQTPRYLIKTRGQQVTLSCSPISGHRSVSWYQQTPGQGLQFLFEYFSETQRNKGNFPGRFSGRQFSNSRSEMNVSTLELGDSALYLCASSLALAGNEKLFFGSGTQLSVL.

This clonotype was seen once. V gene TRBV9 combines with J gene TRBJ2-2; weak D call: TRBD2 (6 bases). V gave up 0 bases and J gave up 6 bases, with 15 bases separating them. The germline gives CDR1 SGDLS, CDR2 YYNGEE. This CDR3 contains 16 residues. The CDR3 spells CASSVDTGTPAGELFF. CDR3 bases: TGTGCCAGCAGCGTAGACACCGGGACTCCAGCCGGGGAGCTGTTTTTT. The full variable domain, completed using reference TRBV9 and TRBJ2-2, is DSGVTQTPKHLITATGQRVTLRCSPRSGDLSVYWYQQSLDQGLQFLIQYYNGEERAKGNILERFSAQQFPDLHSELNLSSLELGDSALYFCASSVDTGTPAGELFFGEGSRLTVL.

The chain carries TRBV30 and TRBJ1-1; D gene ambiguous. V lost 4 bases to trimming and J lost 3 bases, with 15 bases between them. CDR1 GTSNPN and CDR2 SVGIG come from the germline V gene (reference sequence). The CDR3 has 14 residues. The CDR3 loop is CAWTLLGEDTEAFF. For the CDR3, the DNA is TGTGCCTGGACCCTCCTCGGGGAGGACACTGAAGCTTTCTTT.

The chain recombines TRBV29-1 with TRBJ2-7, with D perhaps given as TRBD1 or TRBD2 (5 bases each). CDR3 length: 15 residues. The germline V and J ends were trimmed by 0 bases and 0 bases, with 12 bases remaining between them. Germline V gene lookup returns CDR1 SQVTM and CDR2 ANQGSEA. The CDR3 nucleotides read TGCAGCGTTGAAGAAGCACAGGAGGTCTCCTACGAGCAGTACTTC. Translating gives CSVEEAQEVSYEQYF.

This clonotype was counted between two and nine times. The chain uses TRBV27 and TRBJ2-3, with unresolved D. There are 13 residues in the CDR3. The V end was cut by 0 bases, the J end by 5 bases, with 6 bases between. The germline gives CDR1 MNHEY, CDR2 SMNVEV (reference sequence). CDR3 residues: CASSLSPVDTQYF. CDR3 DNA sequence: TGTGCCAGCAGTTTATCCCCCGTAGATACGCAGTATTTT.

This clonotype was detected only a few times. This chain links TRBV5-1 with TRBJ2-2, with TRBD2 identical over 7 bases. With 4 bases clipped from V and 1 base from J, the junction kept 7 bases outside the gene matches. Germline V lookup: CDR1 SGHRS, CDR2 YFSETQ. The CDR3 has 16 amino acids. The CDR3 DNA sequence: TGCGCCAGCAGCACACGACTAGCAGAGAACACCGGGGAGCTGTTTTTT. Its protein product is CASSTRLAENTGELFF.

This rearrangement joins TRBV5-5 to TRBJ2-7, with a possible D match to TRBD2 (5 bases). Germline V gene lookup returns CDR1 SGHKS and CDR2 YYEKEE (reference sequence). Trimming left V 0 bases short and J 2 bases short, with 9 bases between. This CDR3 has 14 amino acids. CDR3 coding DNA: TGTGCCAGCAGCTTGGCTAGCCACCCCTACGAGCAGTACTTC. Protein product: CASSLASHPYEQYF.

The chain combines TRBV19 with TRBJ1-2; tentatively, D is TRBD1 (5 bases). CDR1 is LNHDA and CDR2 is SQIVND in the germline V gene (reference sequence). With 4 bases removed from V and 4 bases from J, the gap between germline ends came to 16 bases. CDR3 size: 15 residues. DNA of the CDR3: TGTGCCAGTAGTACCACCTTCAGGGTAGGCTATGGCTACACCTTC. Protein product: CASSTTFRVGYGYTF.

By proportion, this clonotype is medium-sized. The chain uses TRBV20-1 and TRBJ2-1, with 7 bases fitting TRBD1. In germline, CDR1 is DFQATT, CDR2 SNEGSKA (reference sequence). V was pared by 2 bases and J by 5 bases, with 6 bases of the junction left unmatched. The CDR3 runs to 14 residues. The CDR3: CSARKAGTDNEQFF. Written as DNA, the CDR3 is TGCAGTGCTAGAAAGGCAGGGACAGACAATGAGCAGTTCTTC.

The rearrangement links TRBV20-1 to TRBJ1-2; no clear D. This CDR3 spans 15 amino acids. Trimming stripped 3 bases from V and 0 bases from J, with 14 bases between. Per the germline V gene, CDR1 is DFQATT and CDR2 is SNEGSKA (reference sequence). DNA for the CDR3: TGCAGTGCTAGCTCGTGGGCAGCCGCTAACTATGGCTACACCTTC. Amino acid sequence: CSASSWAAANYGYTF.

This clonotype has more than one count but fewer than ten. The rearrangement uses TRBV4-3 and TRBJ1-6; 8 nucleotides line up with TRBD1. From germline, CDR1 is LGHNA and CDR2 YSLEER. J lost 5 bases, V lost 6 bases, and 3 bases had no gene match. The CDR3 is 14 residues long. The CDR3 DNA reads TGCGCCAGCAGTAGGGACAGGAATAATTCACCCCTCCACTTT. Its translation: CASSRDRNNSPLHF.

This clonotype was seen a few times. The chain carries TRBV12-3 or TRBV12-4 and TRBJ2-2; D gene unclear. Trimming shortened V by 2 bases and J by 3 bases, and 4 bases separated the two germline ends. This CDR3 is built from 13 residues. CDR3 nucleotides: TGTGCCAGCAGTTTACACGACACCGGGGAGCTGTTTTTT. It codes for CASSLHDTGELFF.

This chain joins TRBV15 and TRBJ2-7, with 9 bases that match TRBD2. This CDR3 has 19 residues. CDR1 is LNHNV and CDR2 is YYDKDF in the germline V gene (reference sequence). Losses at the gene ends were 6 bases for V and 7 bases for J; bases not matched to a gene: 25. DNA for the CDR3: TGTGCCACCAGTAACCTGGGGGGGCGTGGGCTAGCGGGGAGCGTGGAGCAGTACTTC. This translates into CATSNLGGRGLAGSVEQYF. The whole variable domain, filled in from reference TRBV15 and TRBJ2-7, reads DAMVIQNPRYQVTQFGKPVTLSCSQTLNHNVMYWYQQKSSQAPKLLFHYYDKDFNNEADTPDNFQSRRPNTSFCFLDIRSPGLGDTAMYLCATSNLGGRGLAGSVEQYFGPGTRLTVT.

This clonotype was detected ten times or more. The chain combines TRBV7-2 with TRBJ2-7; D remains ambiguous. This CDR3 is 13 amino acids long. Looked up from germline, CDR1 is SGHTA and CDR2 is FQGNSA. V dropped 1 base and J dropped 4 bases, with 8 bases sitting between them. The CDR3 loop is CASSLGMDYEQYF. CDR3 DNA: TGTGCCAGCAGCTTAGGGATGGATTACGAGCAGTACTTC.

This clonotype has only a few counts. V usage is TRBV20-1 and J usage is TRBJ2-2, with D perhaps assigned TRBD1 or TRBD2 (5 bases each). The CDR3 spans 17 residues. V was clipped by 1 base and J by 3 bases, with 18 bases between them. Germline-derived CDR1 and CDR2 are DFQATT and SNEGSKA (reference sequence). The CDR3 coding sequence is TGCAGTGCTAGAGCCCGGGGCAGGGTCACGGACACCGGGGAGCTGTTTTTT. Translating gives CSARARGRVTDTGELFF.